The entry below gives a single T cell receptor beta chain sequence along with its context. Germline loops: CDR1 KGHSH, CDR2 LQKENI. This CDR3 spans 14 amino acids. Trimming removed 3 bases from V and 1 base from J, with 9 bases in between. The entry originates in a study of T-cell memory formation after mild COVID-19. TCRdb recomputed calls from the 5' RACE reads with MiXCR, one row per CDR3 protein. The sample has roughly 200,000 distinct CDR3 sequences, approximately 16% seen once. The sequenced material came from PBMCs or a T cell subset sorted from them (not recorded which). The receptor was isolated from an adult woman who had mild COVID-19 (a few samples of this study predate the infection). Cell type and time point are not known. The chain joins TRBV18 to TRBJ1-1; D is ambiguous. This chain's CDR3 is CASSPRVGNTEAFF. The CDR3 DNA reads TGTGCCAGCTCACCCCGGGTTGGGAACACTGAAGCTTTCTTT.